A single sample is the source of the 18 T cell receptor beta chains below, sequenced in a study of blood T cell repertoires in COVID-19. Sequenced by immunoSEQ multiplex PCR; TCRdb stores in-frame clones only, minus some. The sample has roughly 150,000 clones, about 85% seen once. The sample was peripheral blood. These receptors were collected from a woman older than 75 with COVID-19, enrolled during active disease.

J is TRBJ1-1 and V is TRBV7-9; 8 nucleotides align to TRBD1. CDR3 length: 15 residues. The V gene's germline CDR1 is SEHNR and CDR2 FQNEAQ (reference sequence). Trimming took 0 bases from V and 8 from J; bases not matched to a gene: 8. CDR3 coding DNA: TGTGCCAGCAGCTTAGCGCTTCCGGGACAGGAAGAAGCTTTCTTT. Protein sequence: CASSLALPGQEEAFF.

The chain carries TRBV12-5 and TRBJ1-2; D is unresolved. With 6 bases removed from V and 8 bases from J, the gap between germline ends came to 19 bases. The CDR3 consists of 14 residues. From germline, CDR1 is LGHNT and CDR2 FRNRAP. In DNA, the CDR3 is TGTGCTAGTGGCCCCACGTCGGGAGGTGGGGGCTACACCTTC. The encoded protein is CASGPTSGGGGYTF.

V gene TRBV18 combines with J gene TRBJ1-1; 9 nucleotides align to TRBD1. CDR1 is KGHSH and CDR2 is LQKENI in the germline V gene. The CDR3 runs 13 residues. The V gene end was trimmed by 8 bases and the J gene end by 5 bases; junction bases not matched to a gene: 6. The CDR3 DNA is TGTGCCAGCGCAGTACAGGGGGCGACTGAAGCTTTCTTT. This codes for CASAVQGATEAFF.

The rearrangement links TRBV5-4 to TRBJ2-1; TRBD2 agrees at 9 bases. This CDR3 has 20 residues. V lost 0 bases to trimming and J lost 10 bases; unmatched junction nucleotides: 23. Germline-derived CDR1 and CDR2 are SGHNT and YYREEE (reference sequence). CDR3 DNA sequence: TGTGCCAGCAGCTTGGCTTGGGGGAAGCGGGAGGAAGCACGCCGGGGGGAGCAGTTCTTC. It is translated as CASSLAWGKREEARRGEQFF.

The genes are TRBV5-1 and TRBJ2-5, with 8 bases that match TRBD1. CDR1 and CDR2 from the germline V gene are SGHRS and YFSETQ. CDR3 length: 15 amino acids. Trimming took 3 bases from V and 2 from J; bases not matched to a gene: 6. CDR3: CASSSIWTGQETQYF. The CDR3 bases are TGCGCCAGCAGCTCCATTTGGACAGGGCAAGAGACCCAGTACTTC. Looking up the rest from reference TRBV5-1 and TRBJ2-5 gives the full variable domain: KAGVTQTPRYLIKTRGQQVTLSCSPISGHRSVSWYQQTPGQGLQFLFEYFSETQRNKGNFPGRFSGRQFSNSRSEMNVSTLELGDSALYLCASSSIWTGQETQYFGPGTRLLVL.

The chain joins TRBV11-3 to TRBJ2-1; TRBD2 is a possible D gene (6 bases). Germline values: CDR1 SGHNT, CDR2 YENEEA. The CDR3 has 16 residues. Between the trimmed V and J ends, which lost 5 bases and 5 bases, there was a span of 19 bases. The CDR3 region is CASSISGTLANNEQFF. The CDR3 region has the DNA TGTGCCAGCAGCATCTCCGGGACTCTCGCCAACAATGAGCAGTTCTTC.

V usage is TRBV29-1 and J usage is TRBJ1-1; D perhaps matches TRBD1 (5 bases). CDR1 and CDR2 (germline): SQVTM, ANQGSEA. CDR3 length: 11 amino acids. V shed 3 bases and J shed 11 bases, with 13 bases lying between them. The CDR3 here is CSVDPGLEAFF. CDR3 nucleotides: TGCAGCGTTGACCCGGGACTGGAGGCTTTCTTT.

This clone was seen once. The chain carries TRBV5-4 and TRBJ2-5, with 14 bases lining up with TRBD2. The germline V gene encodes CDR1 SGHNT and CDR2 YYREEE (reference sequence). The CDR3 totals 17 residues. Trimming removed 0 bases from V and 1 base from J; junction bases left unmatched: 2. The DNA of the CDR3 is TGTGCCAGCAGCTTGGCCGGGACTAGCGGGGGCCAAGAGACCCAGTACTTC. Its translation: CASSLAGTSGGQETQYF.

The chain carries TRBV7-2 and TRBJ1-5; 11 nucleotides agree with TRBD1. Germline V gene data show CDR1 as SGHTA and CDR2 as FQGNSA. This CDR3 has 18 amino acids. V shed 4 bases, J shed 0 bases, and the junction held 8 bases outside the gene matches. The CDR3 DNA reads as TGTGCCAGCAGCTCCGGGACAGGGGGAAGCTATAGCAATCAGCCCCAGCATTTT. This translates into CASSSGTGGSYSNQPQHF.

The chain couples TRBV9 to TRBJ2-3; tentative D call: TRBD1 (6 bases). CDR1 is SGDLS, CDR2 YYNGEE, per germline. CDR3 length: 13 residues. Between the trimmed V and J ends, which lost 4 bases and 4 bases, there was a span of 10 bases. The CDR3 region has the DNA TGTGCCAGCAGCTCCCCAGGGGCAGATACGCAGTATTTT. It translates to CASSSPGADTQYF.

The sample holds one count of this clone. The chain joins TRBV6-5 to TRBJ2-1, with no clear D. The germline gives CDR1 MNHEY, CDR2 SVGAGI. V lost 0 bases and J 2 bases, leaving 5 bases between the germline ends. The CDR3 loop spans 14 amino acids. CDR3: CASSYSAAYNEQFF. CDR3 nucleotides: TGTGCCAGCAGTTACTCGGCAGCCTACAATGAGCAGTTCTTC.

The gene calls are TRBV12-3 or TRBV12-4 and TRBJ1-1, with 7 nucleotides matching TRBD1. The junction had 2 bases not matched to a gene; V was cut back by 6 bases and J by 4 bases. There are 12 residues in the CDR3. The CDR3 DNA reads TGTGCCAGCAGCGCAGGGGGCACTGAAGCTTTCTTT. Protein product: CASSAGGTEAFF.

The rearrangement links TRBV28 to TRBJ1-2, with TRBD1 identical over 8 bases. Germline values: CDR1 MDHEN, CDR2 SYDVKM. The length of the CDR3 is 17 residues. V trimming: 4 bases; J trimming: 4 bases; junction bases outside the gene matches: 14. CDR3 nucleotides: TGTGCCAGCAGTTCAGGGGGCGGCCCGAGATCGGTCTATGGCTACACCTTC. Amino acids: CASSSGGGPRSVYGYTF.

The rearrangement links TRBV9 to TRBJ2-3; possibly TRBD2 for D (7 bases). Germline CDR1 is SGDLS and CDR2 is YYNGEE. Trimming took 4 bases from V and 6 from J, leaving 18 bases between them. CDR3 length: 15 residues. CDR3 region: CASSPWQEGGDTQYF. The CDR3 DNA sequence: TGTGCCAGCAGCCCGTGGCAAGAGGGGGGGGATACGCAGTATTTT.

Relative to its sample, this clone is medium-sized. The chain has TRBV15 and TRBJ2-1, with 10 bases aligning to TRBD2. Unmatched junction bases numbered 8, after V lost 3 bases and J lost 9 bases. The CDR3 is 15 amino acids. The V gene's germline CDR1 is LNHNV and CDR2 YYDKDF (reference sequence). CDR3 DNA sequence: TGTGCCACCAGCAGGGAGCGGGGGGGCTACGGTGAGCAGTTCTTC. Amino acids: CATSRERGGYGEQFF. Full variable domain (rest looked up from reference TRBV15 and TRBJ2-1): DAMVIQNPRYQVTQFGKPVTLSCSQTLNHNVMYWYQQKSSQAPKLLFHYYDKDFNNEADTPDNFQSRRPNTSFCFLDIRSPGLGDTAMYLCATSRERGGYGEQFFGPGTRLTVL.

Remarks on this clone: The junction departs from the called germline gene at one end, perhaps through a read error. V is TRBV7-7 and J is TRBJ2-3, with 8 bases aligning to TRBD1. The CDR3 consists of 14 residues. The germline CDR1 and CDR2 sequences are SSHAT and FNYEAQ (reference sequence). As DNA, the CDR3 is TGTGCTAGCAGCCTCGGACAGGGAGTAGATACGCAGTATTTT. Residues: CASSLGQGVDTQYF.

This chain connects TRBV5-6 to TRBJ1-1, with D hard to call. With 0 bases removed from V and 1 base from J, the gap between germline ends came to 10 bases. The length of the CDR3 is 15 residues. CDR1 is SGHDT and CDR2 is YYEEEE in the germline V gene. CDR3 residues: CASSLEGRGNTEAFF. CDR3 DNA sequence: TGTGCCAGCAGCTTGGAAGGGCGGGGGAACACTGAAGCTTTCTTT.

The CDR3 DNA reads TGTGCCAGCAGGGCCGGGACTATGAACGAGCAGTACTTC. This gives the protein CASRAGTMNEQYF. The chain carries TRBV27 and TRBJ2-7; 7 nucleotides align to TRBD2. Germline V gene sequence: CDR1 MNHEY, CDR2 SMNVEV (reference sequence). This CDR3 is 13 amino acids long. J gave up 5 bases and V 6 bases, and 7 bases lay outside the gene matches.